Listed below are T cell receptor beta chains from one sample, sequenced in a study of CD8+ T cells in alopecia areata. Generated by immunoSEQ multiplex PCR, the TCRdb table keeps only in-frame clones and is missing some. Of 110,000 to 150,000 clones listed, approximately 85% are singletons. The source material was CD8+ T cells sorted from blood, sampled at week 4, from a patient treated with tofacitinib. These receptors all come from a human donor with alopecia areata. CDR3s include the opening cysteine and the closing phenylalanine or tryptophan. Each record gives: D gene, V gene, clone size, J gene, CDR3 protein, CDR3 DNA. D genes are given only for firm matches. The listing skips clone size in some rows; elsewhere it reads once, few, many or a size class.

d_call: .; v_call: TRBV6-5; clone_size: .; j_call: TRBJ2-7; cdr3_aa: CASRRDRTPYYEQYF; cdr3_nt: TGTGCCAGCAGAAGAGACAGGACGCCGTACTACGAGCAGTACTTC
d_call: .; v_call: TRBV5-4; clone_size: .; j_call: TRBJ1-2; cdr3_aa: CASSKGLPGGYTF; cdr3_nt: TGTGCCAGCAGTAAGGGCCTCCCCGGTGGCTACACCTTC
d_call: .; v_call: TRBV30; clone_size: .; j_call: TRBJ1-1; cdr3_aa: CAWSLRGLSEAFF; cdr3_nt: TGTGCCTGGAGTCTGCGTGGACTTTCTGAAGCTTTCTTT
d_call: .; v_call: TRBV7-9; clone_size: .; j_call: TRBJ1-1; cdr3_aa: CASNKLGTENTEAFF; cdr3_nt: TGTGCCAGCAACAAATTGGGGACGGAGAACACTGAAGCTTTCTTT
d_call: .; v_call: TRBV7-9; clone_size: .; j_call: TRBJ1-4; cdr3_aa: CASSTGYNEKLFF; cdr3_nt: TGTGCCAGCAGTACAGGCTACAATGAAAAACTGTTTTTT
d_call: .; v_call: TRBV7-9; clone_size: .; j_call: TRBJ1-2; cdr3_aa: CASSPDSYGYTF; cdr3_nt: TGTGCCAGCAGCCCCGACAGCTATGGCTACACCTTC
d_call: TRBD1; v_call: TRBV5-5; clone_size: .; j_call: TRBJ2-7; cdr3_aa: CASSFRDRGHEQYF; cdr3_nt: TGTGCCAGCAGCTTCCGGGACAGGGGTCACGAGCAGTACTTC
d_call: .; v_call: TRBV7-6; clone_size: .; j_call: TRBJ2-7; cdr3_aa: CASSPSGGHEQYF; cdr3_nt: TGTGCCAGCAGCCCAAGCGGTGGACACGAGCAGTACTTC
d_call: .; v_call: TRBV5-6; clone_size: .; j_call: TRBJ2-2; cdr3_aa: CASSGRDGLPGELFF; cdr3_nt: TGTGCCAGCAGCGGCCGGGACGGACTTCCCGGGGAGCTGTTTTTT
d_call: TRBD1; v_call: TRBV25-1; clone_size: .; j_call: TRBJ1-1; cdr3_aa: CASGNTGGTEAFF; cdr3_nt: TGTGCCAGCGGGAATACAGGGGGCACTGAAGCTTTCTTT
d_call: .; v_call: TRBV5-8; clone_size: .; j_call: TRBJ2-7; cdr3_aa: CASSFVGGSYEQYF; cdr3_nt: TGTGCCAGCAGCTTCGTTGGGGGGTCCTACGAGCAGTACTTC
d_call: TRBD2; v_call: TRBV10-2; clone_size: few; j_call: TRBJ2-7; cdr3_aa: CASSEGRGSSYEQYF; cdr3_nt: TGCGCCAGCAGTGAGGGGCGGGGGAGCTCCTACGAGCAGTACTTC
d_call: TRBD2; v_call: TRBV29-1; clone_size: .; j_call: TRBJ2-3; cdr3_aa: CSVASGGEADTQYF; cdr3_nt: TGCAGCGTTGCTAGCGGGGGTGAGGCAGATACGCAGTATTTT
d_call: .; v_call: TRBV4-1; clone_size: .; j_call: TRBJ1-2; cdr3_aa: CASSQDSRGIDGYTF; cdr3_nt: TGCGCCAGCAGCCAAGATTCTCGGGGAATTGATGGCTACACCTTC
d_call: TRBD2; v_call: TRBV29-1; clone_size: .; j_call: TRBJ2-3; cdr3_aa: CSVALAGGDTQYF; cdr3_nt: TGCAGCGTTGCATTAGCGGGGGGGGATACGCAGTATTTT
d_call: .; v_call: TRBV7-8; clone_size: .; j_call: TRBJ2-7; cdr3_aa: CASSLAGHNSYEQYF; cdr3_nt: TGTGCCAGCAGCTTAGCGGGTCACAACTCCTACGAGCAGTACTTC
d_call: .; v_call: TRBV7-9; clone_size: .; j_call: TRBJ2-7; cdr3_aa: CASSPDPYEQYF; cdr3_nt: TGTGCCAGCAGCCCCGACCCCTACGAGCAGTACTTC
d_call: .; v_call: TRBV7-2; clone_size: .; j_call: TRBJ2-3; cdr3_aa: CASSPETDTQYF; cdr3_nt: TGTGCCAGCAGCCCCGAGACAGATACGCAGTATTTT
d_call: TRBD2; v_call: TRBV29-1; clone_size: .; j_call: TRBJ2-1; cdr3_aa: CSVAAFIGTNAYNEQFF; cdr3_nt: TGCAGCGTGGCCGCGTTTATTGGGACTAACGCCTACAATGAGCAGTTCTTC
d_call: TRBD2; v_call: TRBV7-2; clone_size: .; j_call: TRBJ2-5; cdr3_aa: CASSSIGRIETQYF; cdr3_nt: TGTGCCAGCAGCTCGATCGGGAGGATCGAGACCCAGTACTTC
d_call: TRBD2; v_call: TRBV4-1; clone_size: .; j_call: TRBJ2-2; cdr3_aa: CASSQEWGGTGELFF; cdr3_nt: TGCGCCAGCAGCCAAGAATGGGGGGGAACCGGGGAGCTGTTTTTT
d_call: TRBD2; v_call: TRBV30; clone_size: .; j_call: TRBJ2-1; cdr3_aa: CAWTRASGHNEQFF; cdr3_nt: TGTGCCTGGACCCGGGCTAGCGGGCACAATGAGCAGTTCTTC
d_call: .; v_call: TRBV4-1; clone_size: once; j_call: TRBJ2-5; cdr3_aa: CASSKEWDQETQYF; cdr3_nt: TGCGCCAGCAGCAAAGAATGGGACCAAGAGACCCAGTACTTC
d_call: .; v_call: TRBV11-2; clone_size: .; j_call: TRBJ2-1; cdr3_aa: CASSLELGRHNEQFF; cdr3_nt: TGTGCCAGCAGCTTAGAGCTCGGCAGACACAATGAGCAGTTCTTC
d_call: .; v_call: TRBV19; clone_size: .; j_call: TRBJ2-7; cdr3_aa: CASSGTGSSYEQYF; cdr3_nt: TGTGCCAGTAGTGGGACCGGATCCTCCTACGAGCAGTACTTC
d_call: .; v_call: TRBV7-9; clone_size: .; j_call: TRBJ2-7; cdr3_aa: CASSRAAQGGYEQYF; cdr3_nt: TGTGCCAGCAGCCGGGCGGCACAAGGGGGCTACGAGCAGTACTTC
d_call: .; v_call: TRBV20-1; clone_size: once; j_call: TRBJ2-7; cdr3_aa: CSASLAYEQYF; cdr3_nt: TGCAGTGCTAGTCTAGCCTACGAGCAGTACTTC
d_call: TRBD2; v_call: TRBV19; clone_size: .; j_call: TRBJ2-5; cdr3_aa: CASSTLAGTQETQYF; cdr3_nt: TGTGCCAGTAGTACCCTAGCGGGGACCCAAGAGACCCAGTACTTC
d_call: TRBD1; v_call: TRBV29-1; clone_size: .; j_call: TRBJ2-2; cdr3_aa: CSVPRGLSNTGELFF; cdr3_nt: TGCAGCGTGCCCAGGGGGCTCTCTAACACCGGGGAGCTGTTTTTT
d_call: .; v_call: TRBV9; clone_size: .; j_call: TRBJ2-4; cdr3_aa: CASRAPGTVSGMAKNIQYF; cdr3_nt: TGTGCCAGCAGAGCTCCCGGGACGGTCTCCGGTATGGCCAAAAACATTCAGTACTTC
d_call: .; v_call: TRBV5-6; clone_size: .; j_call: TRBJ2-3; cdr3_aa: CASSWGSDTQYF; cdr3_nt: TGTGCCAGCAGCTGGGGTTCAGATACGCAGTATTTT
d_call: .; v_call: TRBV4-1; clone_size: .; j_call: TRBJ2-1; cdr3_aa: CASSQDNRDAYNEQFF; cdr3_nt: TGCGCCAGCAGCCAAGATAACAGGGACGCCTACAATGAGCAGTTCTTC
d_call: .; v_call: TRBV5-1; clone_size: .; j_call: TRBJ2-3; cdr3_aa: CASSHMSDYTDTQYF; cdr3_nt: TGCGCCAGCAGCCATATGTCGGATTACACAGATACGCAGTATTTT
d_call: .; v_call: TRBV9; clone_size: many; j_call: TRBJ2-3; cdr3_aa: CASSAHSADTQYF; cdr3_nt: TGTGCCAGCAGCGCCCATAGCGCAGATACGCAGTATTTT
d_call: .; v_call: TRBV27; clone_size: .; j_call: TRBJ1-2; cdr3_aa: CASSLSHRVGYGYTF; cdr3_nt: TGTGCCAGCAGTTTATCCCACAGGGTCGGCTATGGCTACACCTTC
d_call: TRBD1; v_call: TRBV7-2; clone_size: .; j_call: TRBJ2-3; cdr3_aa: CASSQWDRVGADTQYF; cdr3_nt: TGTGCCAGCTCTCAATGGGACAGGGTCGGCGCAGATACGCAGTATTTT
d_call: TRBD2; v_call: TRBV7-8; clone_size: .; j_call: TRBJ2-7; cdr3_aa: CASSLDSGGGYEQYF; cdr3_nt: TGTGCCAGCAGCTTAGATAGCGGGGGGGGATACGAGCAGTACTTC
d_call: TRBD1; v_call: TRBV27; clone_size: few; j_call: TRBJ2-2; cdr3_aa: CASSPGTGTGELFF; cdr3_nt: TGTGCCAGCAGTCCGGGGACAGGGACCGGGGAGCTGTTTTTT
d_call: .; v_call: TRBV7-9; clone_size: .; j_call: TRBJ1-4; cdr3_aa: CASSSMALWEKLFF; cdr3_nt: TGTGCCAGCAGCTCGATGGCCCTATGGGAAAAACTGTTTTTT
d_call: TRBD1; v_call: TRBV6-5; clone_size: .; j_call: TRBJ2-7; cdr3_aa: CASSYSRTGSAREQYF; cdr3_nt: TGTGCCAGCAGTTACTCCCGGACAGGTTCGGCGCGTGAGCAGTACTTC
d_call: TRBD1; v_call: TRBV18; clone_size: .; j_call: TRBJ1-2; cdr3_aa: CASSPATGTGYGYTF; cdr3_nt: TGTGCCAGCTCACCAGCTACAGGGACAGGATATGGCTACACCTTC
d_call: TRBD1; v_call: TRBV14; clone_size: .; j_call: TRBJ1-2; cdr3_aa: CASSSGQPNYGYTF; cdr3_nt: TGTGCCAGCAGCTCGGGACAGCCTAACTATGGCTACACCTTC